This TCR beta chain was documented in a study of blood T cell repertoires in COVID-19. Looking at the study overall: Samples representing acute and convalescent COVID-19 were sourced from the United States, Italy and Spain. From T cells, B-cell-depleted T cells, or PBMCs came the material, which was cDNA or gDNA.

V lost 7 bases and J lost 0, with 15 bases in between. This CDR3 is 15 amino acids long. Germline CDR1 is SGHNT and CDR2 is YYREEE (reference sequence). Per the original data handling: Estimates of nucleated cell counts were drawn from the amplification of reference gene primers. Assay: immunoSEQ multiplex PCR; the TCRdb copy retains only in-frame clones and omits some. V, J and clone size derive from that table, while D and trimming were established from the DNA sequence. This table has 260,000 or so clones, 83% appearing once. This receptor was identified in an elderly man with acute or convalescent COVID-19. Sequences were obtained from peripheral blood. This rearrangement joins TRBV5-4 to TRBJ2-3; D is ambiguous. In DNA, the CDR3 is TGTGCCAGCGGCGAGAGGCGTTCTAGCACAGATACGCAGTATTTT. As protein: CASGERRSSTDTQYF.